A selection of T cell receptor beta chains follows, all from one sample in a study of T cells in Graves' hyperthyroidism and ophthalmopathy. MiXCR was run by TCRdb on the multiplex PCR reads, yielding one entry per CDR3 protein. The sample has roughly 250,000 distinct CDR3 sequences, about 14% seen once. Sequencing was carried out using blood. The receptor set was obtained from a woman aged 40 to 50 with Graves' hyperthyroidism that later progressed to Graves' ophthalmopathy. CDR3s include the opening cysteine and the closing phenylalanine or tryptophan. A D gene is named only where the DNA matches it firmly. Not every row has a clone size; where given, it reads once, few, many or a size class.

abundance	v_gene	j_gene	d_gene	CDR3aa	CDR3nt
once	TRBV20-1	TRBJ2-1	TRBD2	CSARRLAGGYEQFF	TGCAGTGCTAGAAGACTAGCGGGAGGATATGAGCAGTTCTTC
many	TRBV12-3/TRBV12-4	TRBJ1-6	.	CASSLRPLSSYNSPLHF	TGTGCCAGCAGTTTGCGGCCCTTGAGCTCCTATAATTCACCCCTCCACTTT
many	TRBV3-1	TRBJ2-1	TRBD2	CASSQEGLVWGYNEQFF	TGTGCCAGCAGCCAAGAAGGACTAGTTTGGGGCTACAATGAGCAGTTCTTC
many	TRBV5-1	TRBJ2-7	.	CASSYGDYEQYF	TGCGCCAGCAGCTACGGAGACTACGAGCAGTACTTC
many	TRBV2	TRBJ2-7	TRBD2	CVGVGLAGSYEQYF	TGTGTCGGCGTGGGACTAGCGGGATCCTACGAGCAGTACTTC
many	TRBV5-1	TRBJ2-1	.	CASSGDATYNEQFF	TGCGCCAGCAGCGGGGACGCCACCTACAATGAGCAGTTCTTC
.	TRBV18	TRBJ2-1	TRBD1	CASSLIKQGAREQFF	TGTGCCAGCTCACTGATAAAACAGGGGGCCCGTGAGCAGTTCTTC
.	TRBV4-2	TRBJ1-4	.	CASSPGGVANEKLFF	TGTGCCAGCAGCCCCGGTGGTGTAGCTAATGAAAAACTGTTTTTT
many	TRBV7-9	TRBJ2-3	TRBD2	CASSLMAGGTDTQYF	TGTGCCAGCAGCTTAATGGCGGGGGGCACAGATACGCAGTATTTT
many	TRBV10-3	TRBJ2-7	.	CAISGRADSYEQYF	TGTGCCATCAGTGGCCGGGCGGACAGCTACGAGCAGTACTTC
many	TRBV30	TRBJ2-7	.	CAWSGQFAVEQYF	TGTGCCTGGAGCGGCCAATTTGCGGTCGAGCAGTACTTC
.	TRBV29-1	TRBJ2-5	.	CSVKLVGETQYF	TGCAGCGTTAAACTAGTGGGTGAGACCCAGTACTTC
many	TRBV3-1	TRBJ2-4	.	CASSQEGSIQYF	TGTGCCAGCAGCCAAGAAGGGAGCATTCAGTACTTC
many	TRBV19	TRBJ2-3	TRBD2	CASSITGTTTDTQYF	TGTGCCAGTAGCATAACCGGGACTACGACAGATACGCAGTATTTT
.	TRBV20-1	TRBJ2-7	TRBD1	CSAGPRDRVTYEQYF	TGCAGTGCTGGCCCCCGGGACAGGGTCACCTACGAGCAGTACTTC
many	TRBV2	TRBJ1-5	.	CASSEVSTNQPQHF	TGTGCCAGCAGTGAAGTCAGTACCAATCAGCCCCAGCATTTT
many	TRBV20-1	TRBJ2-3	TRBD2	CSANPISGRRPDTQYF	TGCAGTGCTAATCCTATTAGCGGGAGGAGGCCAGATACGCAGTATTTT
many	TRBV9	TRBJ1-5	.	CASSADGRPYSNQPQHF	TGTGCCAGCAGCGCAGACGGGCGGCCTTATAGCAATCAGCCCCAGCATTTT
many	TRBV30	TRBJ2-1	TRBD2	CAWSVLAGGKQFF	TGTGCCTGGAGTGTACTAGCGGGAGGTAAGCAGTTCTTC
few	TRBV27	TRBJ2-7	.	CASSYTGLRPYEQYF	TGTGCCAGCAGCTACACGGGACTCCGACCCTACGAGCAGTACTTC
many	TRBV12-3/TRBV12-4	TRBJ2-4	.	CASSLTGAKNIQYF	TGTGCCAGCAGTTTAACTGGGGCCAAAAACATTCAGTACTTC
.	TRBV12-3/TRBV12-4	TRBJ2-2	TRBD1	CASSLPGQDPGELFF	TGTGCCAGCAGTTTACCGGGACAGGACCCCGGGGAGCTGTTTTTT
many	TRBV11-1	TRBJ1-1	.	CASARTPDTEAFF	TGTGCCAGCGCAAGGACGCCCGACACTGAAGCTTTCTTT
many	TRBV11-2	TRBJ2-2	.	CASSLPPSGELFF	TGTGCCAGCAGCTTACCTCCCTCCGGGGAGCTGTTTTTT
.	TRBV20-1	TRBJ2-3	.	CSARPLFDWTQYF	TGCAGTGCTAGACCCCTTTTCGATTGGACGCAGTATTTT